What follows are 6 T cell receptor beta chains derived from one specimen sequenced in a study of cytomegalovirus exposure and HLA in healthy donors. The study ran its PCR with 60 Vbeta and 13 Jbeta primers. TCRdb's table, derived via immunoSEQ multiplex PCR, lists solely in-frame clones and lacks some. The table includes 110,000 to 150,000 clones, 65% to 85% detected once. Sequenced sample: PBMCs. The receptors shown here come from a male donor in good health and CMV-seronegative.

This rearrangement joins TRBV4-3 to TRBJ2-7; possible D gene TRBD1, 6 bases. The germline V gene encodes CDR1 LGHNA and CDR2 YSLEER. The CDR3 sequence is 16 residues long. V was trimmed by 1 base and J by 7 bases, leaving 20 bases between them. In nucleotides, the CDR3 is TGCGCCAGCAGCCAAGCTTGGGGACAAGGGCCACTGGAGCAGTACTTC. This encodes CASSQAWGQGPLEQYF.

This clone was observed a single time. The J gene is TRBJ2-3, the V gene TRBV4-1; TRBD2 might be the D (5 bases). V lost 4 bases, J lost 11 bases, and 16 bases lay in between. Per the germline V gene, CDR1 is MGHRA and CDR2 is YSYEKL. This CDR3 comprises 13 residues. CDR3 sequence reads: CASSPETGGGQYF. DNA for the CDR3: TGCGCCAGCAGCCCTGAGACCGGAGGTGGGCAGTATTTT.

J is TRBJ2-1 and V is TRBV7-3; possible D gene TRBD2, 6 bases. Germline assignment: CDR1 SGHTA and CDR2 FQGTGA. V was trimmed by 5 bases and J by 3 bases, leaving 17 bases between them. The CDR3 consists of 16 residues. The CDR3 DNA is TGTGCCAGCAGCCTGAGTGGGGCGGGGCTCTACAATGAGCAGTTCTTC. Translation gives CASSLSGAGLYNEQFF.

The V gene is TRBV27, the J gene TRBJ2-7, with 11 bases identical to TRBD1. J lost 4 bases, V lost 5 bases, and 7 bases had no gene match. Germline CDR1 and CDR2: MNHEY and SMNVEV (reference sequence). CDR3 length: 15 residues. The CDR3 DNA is TGTGCCAGCAGTAATCCCGGGACAGGGGGGTACGAGCAGTACTTC. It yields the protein CASSNPGTGGYEQYF.

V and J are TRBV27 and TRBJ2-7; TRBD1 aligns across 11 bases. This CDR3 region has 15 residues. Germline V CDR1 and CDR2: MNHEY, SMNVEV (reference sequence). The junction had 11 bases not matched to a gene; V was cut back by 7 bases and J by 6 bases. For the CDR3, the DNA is TGTGCCAGCAACCCGGGACAGGGGGTGCTTGGCGAGCAGTACTTC. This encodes CASNPGQGVLGEQYF.

CDR3 nucleotide sequence: TGTGCCAGCAGCCAAGCAGTAGCGGGGGGTGCCAATGAGCAGTTCTTC. Translating gives CASSQAVAGGANEQFF. J is TRBJ2-1 and V is TRBV7-3; TRBD2 agrees at 10 bases. Germline CDR1 is SGHTA and CDR2 is FQGTGA. With 5 bases clipped from V and 6 bases from J, the junction kept 10 bases outside the gene matches. The CDR3 totals 16 residues.